This TCR beta chain is drawn from a study of human T cells and chemical hapten exposure. Study-wide findings and caveats: Expanded TCRs created a significantly greater count of big CDR3 similarity clusters than controls did.

The CDR3 is 14 residues long. V was clipped by 6 bases and J by 4 bases, with 17 bases between them. CDR1 and CDR2 from the germline V gene are DFQATT and SNEGSKA (reference sequence). In this sample, this clonotype turned up many times. Its specificity is not known. Time point indicated: patch test 3, about 24 weeks after DPC sensitization. Treatment in this sample: therapeutic diphenylcyclopropenone sensitization with weekly scalp DPC. Blood was collected ahead of every patch test applied. TCRdb ran MiXCR on the RACE reads and lists one entry per CDR3 protein. The data contain 150,000 to 200,000 distinct CDR3 sequences, roughly a quarter of them seen just once; the ten biggest clones take up 2% to 2.5%.

V usage is TRBV20-1 and J usage is TRBJ2-3; D tentatively fits TRBD1 or TRBD2 (5 bases each). This sample comprised whole blood, obtained in connection with sensitization to the hapten diphenylcyclopropenone (DPC). The TCR comes from a woman between 40 and 50 years old with alopecia areata. Some clones in this sample may be carry-over from other donors' samples. CDR3: CSAIRDRSADTQYF. CDR3 DNA sequence: TGCAGTGCGATCCGGGACCGTAGCGCAGATACGCAGTATTTT.